The 29 T cell receptor beta chains reported below all come from one sample, sequenced in a study of blood T cell repertoires in COVID-19. Profiling relied on immunoSEQ multiplex PCR, and the TCRdb table lists in-frame clones only, not all of them. The profile covers around 260,000 clones, with approximately 87% appearing a single time and about 1.4% taken by the ten largest. Sequencing was carried out using peripheral blood. The receptors here all came from a middle-aged woman who had recovered from COVID-19.

The V call is TRBV7-6, the J call TRBJ2-3, with 12 bases that match TRBD2. V shed 7 bases and J 3 bases; nucleotides not matched to a gene: 20. Germline V gives CDR1 SGHVS, CDR2 FNYEAQ. The CDR3 length is 20 residues. The CDR3 sequence is CASIVVPISSGGASTDTQYF. The CDR3 DNA is TGTGCCAGCATTGTCGTCCCTATATCTAGCGGGGGGGCGAGTACAGATACGCAGTATTTT. Full variable domain (rest looked up from reference TRBV7-6 and TRBJ2-3): GAGVSQSPRYKVTKRGQDVALRCDPISGHVSLYWYRQALGQGPEFLTYFNYEAQQDKSGLPNDRFSAERPEGSISTLTIQRTEQRDSAMYRCASIVVPISSGGASTDTQYFGPGTRLTVL.

The chain joins TRBV27 to TRBJ2-7, with a possible D match to TRBD1 (5 bases). Germline V gives CDR1 MNHEY, CDR2 SMNVEV (reference sequence). This CDR3 is built from 14 residues. V lost 3 bases, J lost 2 bases, and 11 bases lay in between. The chain's CDR3 is CASSLWGGTYEQYF. The CDR3 DNA follows: TGTGCCAGCAGTTTGTGGGGCGGCACCTACGAGCAGTACTTC.

The chain employs TRBV19 and TRBJ1-1, with 11 positions matching TRBD1. CDR1 is LNHDA and CDR2 is SQIVND in the germline V gene (reference sequence). The CDR3 is 15 residues long. The V gene end was trimmed by 10 bases and the J gene end by 4 bases; junction bases not matched to a gene: 11. The CDR3 DNA follows: TGTGCCACCTCAGCTGGACAGGGGGCAGGCACTGAAGCTTTCTTT. This codes for CATSAGQGAGTEAFF.

The rearrangement joins TRBV5-1 to TRBJ1-5; D is possibly TRBD1 (5 bases). The length of the CDR3 is 15 residues. V lost 0 bases and J 8 bases, leaving 15 bases between the germline ends. Germline CDR1 is SGHRS and CDR2 is YFSETQ. CDR3 protein: CASSLGPGGTEPQHF. As DNA, the CDR3 is TGCGCCAGCAGCTTGGGGCCGGGGGGGACGGAGCCCCAGCATTTT.

This chain joins TRBV7-6 and TRBJ1-2; 8 bases are shared with TRBD1. V dropped 5 bases and J dropped 8; count of bases not matched to a gene: 10. The CDR3 contains 14 residues. The germline CDR1 and CDR2 sequences are SGHVS and FNYEAQ. The CDR3 nucleotides read TGTGCCAGCAGCCCCTTGACAGGGGTCGGGGGCTACACCTTC. As protein: CASSPLTGVGGYTF. The variable domain in full, completed from reference TRBV7-6 and TRBJ1-2, reads GAGVSQSPRYKVTKRGQDVALRCDPISGHVSLYWYRQALGQGPEFLTYFNYEAQQDKSGLPNDRFSAERPEGSISTLTIQRTEQRDSAMYRCASSPLTGVGGYTFGSGTRLTVV.

The chain has TRBV7-8 and TRBJ1-5, with 8 bases aligning to TRBD1. The CDR3 consists of 16 residues. CDR1 is SGHVS and CDR2 is FQNEAQ in the germline V gene. The V segment lost 4 bases and the J segment 2 bases; nucleotides outside the gene matches: 7. CDR3 nucleotide sequence: TGTGCCAGCAGCTGGCCCCAGGGGGCGGGCAATCAGCCCCAGCATTTT. Its protein product is CASSWPQGAGNQPQHF.

The chain uses TRBV19 and TRBJ1-4; 8 bases agree with TRBD1. V lost 3 bases to trimming and J lost 7 bases; unmatched junction nucleotides: 7. This CDR3 region has 15 residues. Germline values: CDR1 LNHDA, CDR2 SQIVND (reference sequence). The CDR3, as DNA: TGTGCCAGTAGTATCCCCGGACAGGGAAGTGAAAAACTGTTTTTT. Translated, it gives CASSIPGQGSEKLFF.

A word on this clone: An end of the junction does not agree with germline; a read error may underlie this. The V call is TRBV6-2 or TRBV6-3, the J call TRBJ1-4; possibly TRBD1 for D (6 bases). The CDR3 is 13 amino acids. Germline values: CDR1 MNHEY, CDR2 SVGEGT. This CDR3 is CASSFFQDRVQLF. CDR3 bases: TGTGCCAGCAGTTTCTTCCAGGACAGAGTTCAGCTTTTT.

The genes are TRBV19 and TRBJ2-5, with D uncertain. CDR3 length: 14 amino acids. V shed 5 bases and J shed 2 bases, with 12 bases lying between them. CDR1 and CDR2 (germline): LNHDA, SQIVND (reference sequence). The DNA of the CDR3 is TGTGCCAGTAGTGAAAACAGAAAACAAGAGACCCAGTACTTC. Amino acids: CASSENRKQETQYF.

This sequence joins TRBV5-1 and TRBJ2-5, with a tentative D call TRBD2 (6 bases). This CDR3 is built from 14 residues. Germline V gives CDR1 SGHRS, CDR2 YFSETQ. Trimming took 4 bases from V and 7 from J, leaving 17 bases between them. The CDR3 sequence is CASSTAPGLPTQYF. The CDR3, as DNA: TGCGCCAGCAGCACAGCCCCGGGACTCCCGACCCAGTACTTC.

The rearrangement links TRBV27 to TRBJ2-7; 9 bases agree with TRBD1. CDR3 length: 13 residues. J lost 3 bases, V lost 6 bases, and 3 bases had no gene match. The germline CDR1 and CDR2 sequences are MNHEY and SMNVEV (reference sequence). The chain's CDR3 is CASRSDRGYEQYF. CDR3 sequence (DNA): TGTGCCAGCAGATCGGACAGGGGCTACGAGCAGTACTTC.

The chain links TRBV27 to TRBJ1-5, with TRBD1 identical over 9 bases. V shed 2 bases and J 3 bases; nucleotides not matched to a gene: 8. The CDR3 has 17 amino acids. CDR1 is MNHEY, CDR2 SMNVEV, per germline (reference sequence). CDR3 in DNA: TGTGCCAGCAGTTTAAACCTTGGACAGGGGCCCAATCAGCCCCAGCATTTT. It translates to CASSLNLGQGPNQPQHF.

The V and J genes are TRBV7-2 and TRBJ1-1, with D perhaps matching TRBD1 (6 bases). Per germline, CDR1 SGHTA and CDR2 FQGNSA. This CDR3 has 13 amino acids. Trimming cost V 1 base and J 10 bases, with 13 bases left between them. The CDR3 coding sequence is TGTGCCAGCAGCTTAGAACAGGGCTTGTTAGCTTTCTTT. It encodes CASSLEQGLLAFF. Full variable domain (outside the CDR3, taken from reference TRBV7-2 and TRBJ1-1): GAGVSQSPSNKVTEKGKDVELRCDPISGHTALYWYRQSLGQGLEFLIYFQGNSAPDKSGLPSDRFSAERTGGSVSTLTIQRTQQEDSAVYLCASSLEQGLLAFFGQGTRLTVV.

This clone was seen only a few times. This sequence joins TRBV19 and TRBJ2-7, with a weak D call TRBD2 (7 bases). Deletions cut 8 bases from V and 2 bases from J, with 13 bases between. The CDR3 length is 13 residues. Germline V lookup: CDR1 LNHDA, CDR2 SQIVND (reference sequence). The CDR3 loop reads CASLGRGPYEQYF. DNA of the CDR3: TGTGCCAGTCTTGGGCGGGGGCCCTACGAGCAGTACTTC. Looking up the rest from reference TRBV19 and TRBJ2-7 gives the full variable domain: DGGITQSPKYLFRKEGQNVTLSCEQNLNHDAMYWYRQDPGQGLRLIYYSQIVNDFQKGDIAEGYSVSREKKESFPLTVTSAQKNPTAFYLCASLGRGPYEQYFGPGTRLTVT.

This chain connects TRBV6-5 to TRBJ2-7, with 11 nucleotides matching TRBD1. The V gene's germline CDR1 is MNHEY and CDR2 SVGAGI. V gave up 6 bases and J gave up 3 bases; unmatched junction bases: 4. The CDR3 totals 14 residues. The CDR3 sequence is CASRGTGGHYEQYF. The CDR3 nucleotides read TGTGCCAGCAGGGGGACAGGGGGTCACTACGAGCAGTACTTC.

J is TRBJ2-1 and V is TRBV5-1, with TRBD2 matching 10 bases. Germline loops: CDR1 SGHRS, CDR2 YFSETQ. J gave up 2 bases and V 0 bases, and 5 bases lay outside the gene matches. The CDR3 consists of 17 residues. CDR3 DNA sequence: TGCGCCAGCAGCTTGGGCCTAGCGGGGGCCCCCTACAATGAGCAGTTCTTC. Its translation is CASSLGLAGAPYNEQFF.

This clone came up once. The CDR3 region is CASSLAQSYEQYF. The CDR3 region has the DNA TGTGCCAGCAGCTTGGCACAGTCCTACGAGCAGTACTTC. The rearrangement joins TRBV5-4 to TRBJ2-7; D unresolved. The germline V gene encodes CDR1 SGHNT and CDR2 YYREEE (reference sequence). V lost 0 bases to trimming and J lost 1 base, with 5 bases between them. The CDR3 has 13 residues.

The chain uses TRBV4-3 and TRBJ2-2; no firm D call. Trimming stripped 5 bases from V and 7 bases from J, with 8 bases between. Germline CDR1 is LGHNA and CDR2 is YSLEER. There are 12 residues in the CDR3. This CDR3 reads CASSYRVGELFF. For the CDR3, the DNA is TGCGCCAGCAGCTACCGGGTCGGGGAGCTGTTTTTT.

The J gene is TRBJ1-1, the V gene TRBV2; 8 positions match TRBD1. Trimming at V came to 7 bases and at J to 7 bases, leaving 11 bases not matched to a gene. The length of the CDR3 is 14 residues. Germline loops: CDR1 SNHLY, CDR2 FYNNEI. CDR3 in amino acids: CASTITGGSLEAFF. As DNA, the CDR3 is TGTGCCAGCACCATCACAGGGGGGTCCCTTGAAGCTTTCTTT.

The rearrangement links TRBV7-9 to TRBJ2-5, with 8 bases that match TRBD2. The germline CDR1 and CDR2 sequences are SEHNR and FQNEAQ (reference sequence). The length of the CDR3 is 17 residues. V was pared by 5 bases and J by 0 bases, with 11 bases of the junction left unmatched. The CDR3 reads CASSPGEEAGDQETQYF. The CDR3 DNA reads as TGTGCCAGCAGCCCCGGGGAGGAAGCGGGGGACCAAGAGACCCAGTACTTC.

CDR3 sequence reads: CASSPSIHEQYF. Here the CDR3 DNA reads TGTGCCAGCTCACCCTCTATTCACGAGCAGTACTTC. The genes are TRBV18 and TRBJ2-7; unclear D gene. V lost 3 bases and J 5 bases, leaving 8 bases between the germline ends. The germline V gene encodes CDR1 KGHSH and CDR2 LQKENI. The CDR3 spans 12 residues.

The chain combines TRBV12-3 or TRBV12-4 with TRBJ1-2, with TRBD1 as a possible D gene (6 bases). Trimming cost V 3 bases and J 8 bases, with 7 bases left between them. The CDR3 is made up of 11 amino acids. CDR3 nucleotides: TGTGCCAGCAGTTTTGGACAGGGCTACACCTTC. This translates into CASSFGQGYTF.

The chain recombines TRBV4-3 with TRBJ2-1; 8 bases are shared with TRBD1. This CDR3 has 16 residues. Germline loops: CDR1 LGHNA, CDR2 YSLEER. Trimming cost V 0 bases and J 10 bases; bases outside gene matches: 11. DNA for the CDR3: TGCGCCAGCAGCCAAGACCCCGGGACAGGTCGTCGGGAGCAGTTCTTC. Amino acid sequence: CASSQDPGTGRREQFF.

J is TRBJ1-5 and V is TRBV6-1; D unclear. V dropped 2 bases and J dropped 3 bases, with 5 bases sitting between them. Germline lookup yields CDR1 MNHNS and CDR2 SASEGT. This CDR3 contains 13 residues. The chain's CDR3 is CASSERDNQPQHF. The CDR3 DNA reads TGTGCCAGCAGTGAACGGGACAATCAGCCCCAGCATTTT.

V gene TRBV27 combines with J gene TRBJ1-5; a weak D match, TRBD1 (5 bases). CDR1 and CDR2 (germline): MNHEY, SMNVEV (reference sequence). The CDR3 is made up of 14 amino acids. V was pared by 3 bases and J by 0 bases, with 6 bases between. Here the CDR3 DNA reads TGTGCCAGCAGTTTCAGGGTTAGCAATCAGCCCCAGCATTTT. Its protein product is CASSFRVSNQPQHF.

J is TRBJ2-1 and V is TRBV5-1; possibly TRBD2 for D (5 bases). The CDR3 length is 18 residues. With 4 bases removed from V and 9 bases from J, the gap between germline ends came to 29 bases. Germline V gene sequence: CDR1 SGHRS, CDR2 YFSETQ. CDR3 amino acids: CASSLGRTGIGRLTEQFF. As DNA, the CDR3 is TGCGCCAGCAGCCTAGGACGAACCGGGATAGGGCGGCTGACTGAGCAGTTCTTC.

The rearrangement uses TRBV5-5 and TRBJ1-2; D unresolved. Germline CDR1 SGHKS, CDR2 YYEKEE (reference sequence). Trimming cost V 1 base and J 3 bases, with 13 bases left between them. This CDR3 contains 15 residues. CDR3 DNA: TGTGCCAGCAGCTTGTGGGAGGGAGCCCACTATGGCTACACCTTC. This sequence encodes CASSLWEGAHYGYTF. The entire variable domain, with the rest obtained from reference TRBV5-5 and TRBJ1-2, is as follows: DAGVTQSPTHLIKTRGQQVTLRCSPISGHKSVSWYQQVLGQGPQFIFQYYEKEERGRGNFPDRFSARQFPNYSSELNVNALLLGDSALYLCASSLWEGAHYGYTFGSGTRLTVV.

The chain is built from TRBV30 and TRBJ2-1; D is undetermined. The CDR3 loop spans 13 amino acids. Germline values: CDR1 GTSNPN, CDR2 SVGIG (reference sequence). Deletions cut 0 bases from V and 12 bases from J, with 15 bases between. The CDR3 DNA is TGTGCCTGGAGTGTACGATTCGAAGGCGGGCAGTTCTTC. Translated: CAWSVRFEGGQFF.

The chain employs TRBV7-7 and TRBJ2-7; 7 bases are shared with TRBD2. The CDR3 contains 15 residues. Germline trimming cut 0 bases from V and 6 bases from J; bases unmatched to any gene: 8. Germline V gene sequence: CDR1 SSHAT, CDR2 FNYEAQ (reference sequence). CDR3 region: CASSLAAGGYGEQYF. The CDR3 DNA follows: TGTGCCAGCAGCTTAGCGGCCGGGGGGTACGGCGAGCAGTACTTC.